This T cell receptor (beta chain) was sequenced in a study of blood T cell repertoires in COVID-19 (dated by TCRdb to 2018 to 2021). Looking at the study overall: Samples from collaborators originated in the United States, Italy and Spain and spanned both the acute and convalescent phases of COVID-19. The repertoires were made available in a free public database intended to serve as a resource for research on the immune response to SARS-CoV-2. Sample metadata almost always included a de-identified subject ID, COVID-19 status, age in years and sex. Deeply sampled blood TCRbeta repertoires from subjects exposed to, actively infected with, or recovered from COVID-19 were included in the dataset. The material from the prospective study consisted of cDNA or gDNA derived from T cells, B-cell-depleted T cells, or PBMCs. The samples were drawn from two sources: the first 160 participants of the ongoing ImmuneRACE study, and approximately 1,300 subjects contributed by 6 global collaborators. Where available, HLA class I and class II types were obtained from metadata supplied by the sample provider rather than from assay-based typing. On the study overall, not on this receptor specifically: The quantity of clinical and demographic metadata differed by source and by participant and was supplied without curation.

Concerning this clone: What antigen it recognizes has not been identified. Nothing much larger sits one base from this clone, and base qualities are not available.

TCRbeta CDR3 regions were amplified from genomic DNA by means of the immunoSEQ Assay, a bias-controlled multiplex PCR. As for the authors' bioinformatics: Within the assay, amplification of reference gene primers was used to estimate how many nucleated cells each sample contained. To quantify the absolute abundance of each unique TCRbeta CDR3 rearrangement, sequence reads were collapsed and filtered. For each sample, productive Simpson clonality was calculated by taking the square root of Simpson's diversity index across productive rearrangements. The clones in this table, taken by TCRdb from immuneACCESS, are in-frame only. Not every clone is retained; where verified, under half of the shortfall comes from an unresolved V gene, and the cause of the rest is unknown. For V, J and clone size, that table is used; D and trimming come from the DNA. This sample comprises some 190,000 clones, roughly 80% of them detected only once. In total, the top ten clones hold roughly 20% of the sample.

The collaborating institutions used their own protocols to collect whole blood in K2EDTA tubes. For TCRbeta analysis, collaborator samples were shipped as frozen whole blood, as isolated PBMCs, or as DNA extracted from either sample type. Trimming leaves V shorter by 5 bases and J shorter by 5 bases, with the junction holding 11 bases beyond the gene matches. Inclusive of the bounding cysteine and phenylalanine, the CDR3 is 15 residues long. CDR3 DNA only is kept here, 45 bases in frame from base 1. CDR1 and CDR2 (SGHTA, FQGNSA) derive from the germline V gene. The sequence was collected from a human donor in a cohort sampled during active COVID-19. The sequence joins TRBV7-2 to TRBJ2-5; a stretch of 7 junction bases matches TRBD1. The sample was peripheral blood. The nucleotide sequence reads as follows: TGTGCCAGCAGCCCCGGACAGGTCTACGGTGAGACCCAGTACTTC. It translates to CASSPGQVYGETQYF. Extended through the reference TRBV7-2 and TRBJ2-5 proteins, this CDR3 yields the full variable domain: GAGVSQSPSNKVTEKGKDVELRCDPISGHTALYWYRQSLGQGLEFLIYFQGNSAPDKSGLPSDRFSAERTGGSVSTLTIQRTQQEDSAVYLCASSPGQVYGETQYFGPGTRLLVL.